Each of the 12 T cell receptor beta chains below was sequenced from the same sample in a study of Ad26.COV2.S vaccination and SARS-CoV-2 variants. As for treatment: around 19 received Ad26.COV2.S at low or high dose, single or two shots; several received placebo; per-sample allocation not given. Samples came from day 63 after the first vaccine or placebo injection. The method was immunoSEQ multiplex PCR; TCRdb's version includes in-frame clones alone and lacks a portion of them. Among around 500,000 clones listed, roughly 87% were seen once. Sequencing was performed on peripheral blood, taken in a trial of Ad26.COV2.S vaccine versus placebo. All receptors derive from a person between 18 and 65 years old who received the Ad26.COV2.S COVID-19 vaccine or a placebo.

The CDR3 bases are TGTGCCTGGAGGGAGGACAGGGTTCGGAGTTATGGCTACACCTTC. Its translation is CAWREDRVRSYGYTF. The rearrangement links TRBV30 to TRBJ1-2; 8 nucleotides match TRBD1. The germline CDR1 and CDR2 sequences are GTSNPN and SVGIG (reference sequence). The CDR3 sequence is 15 residues long. V lost 3 bases to trimming and J lost 5 bases; unmatched junction nucleotides: 11.

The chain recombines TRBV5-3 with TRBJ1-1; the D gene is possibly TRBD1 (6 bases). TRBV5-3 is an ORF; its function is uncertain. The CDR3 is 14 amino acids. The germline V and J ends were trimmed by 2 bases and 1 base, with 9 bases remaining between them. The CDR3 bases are TGTGCCAGAAGCTTCCACAGGGAGAACACTGAAGCTTTCTTT. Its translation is CARSFHRENTEAFF.

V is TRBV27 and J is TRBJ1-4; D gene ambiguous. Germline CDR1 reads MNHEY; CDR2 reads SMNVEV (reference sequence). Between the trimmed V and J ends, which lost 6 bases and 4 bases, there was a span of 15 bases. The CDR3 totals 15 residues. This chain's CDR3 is CASSRSRGINEKLFF. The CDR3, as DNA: TGTGCCAGCAGCCGGTCCAGAGGTATTAATGAAAAACTGTTTTTT.

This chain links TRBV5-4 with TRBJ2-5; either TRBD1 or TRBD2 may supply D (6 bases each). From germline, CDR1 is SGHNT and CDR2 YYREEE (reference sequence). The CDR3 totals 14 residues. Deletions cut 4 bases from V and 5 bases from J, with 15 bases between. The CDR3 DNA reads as TGTGCCAGCAGCCCCGCCGTGGGGGGCGAGACCCAGTACTTC. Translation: CASSPAVGGETQYF.

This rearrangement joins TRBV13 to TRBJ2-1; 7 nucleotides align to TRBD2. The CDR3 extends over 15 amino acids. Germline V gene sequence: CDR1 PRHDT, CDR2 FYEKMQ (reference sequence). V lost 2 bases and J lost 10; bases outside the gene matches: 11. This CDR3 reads CASSLLWAGASEQFF. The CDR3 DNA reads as TGTGCCAGCAGCTTATTATGGGCGGGAGCAAGCGAGCAGTTCTTC.

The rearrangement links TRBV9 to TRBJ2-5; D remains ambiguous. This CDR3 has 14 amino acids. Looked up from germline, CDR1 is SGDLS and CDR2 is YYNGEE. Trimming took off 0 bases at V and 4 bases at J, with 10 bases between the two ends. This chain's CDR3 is CASSVASASETQYF. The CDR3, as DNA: TGTGCCAGCAGCGTAGCTTCAGCATCAGAGACCCAGTACTTC.

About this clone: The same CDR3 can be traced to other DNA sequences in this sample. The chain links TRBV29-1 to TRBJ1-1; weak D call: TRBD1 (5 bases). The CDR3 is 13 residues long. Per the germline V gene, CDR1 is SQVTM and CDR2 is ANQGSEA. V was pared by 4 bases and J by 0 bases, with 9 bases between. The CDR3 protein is CSVAGRMNTEAFF. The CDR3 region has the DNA TGCAGCGTTGCAGGGCGAATGAACACTGAAGCTTTCTTT.

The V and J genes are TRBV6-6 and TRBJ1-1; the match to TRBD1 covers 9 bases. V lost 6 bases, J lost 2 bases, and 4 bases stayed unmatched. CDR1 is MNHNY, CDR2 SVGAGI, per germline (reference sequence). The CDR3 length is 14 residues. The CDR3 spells CASRKTGGNTEAFF. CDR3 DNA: TGTGCCAGCAGAAAGACAGGGGGTAACACTGAAGCTTTCTTT.

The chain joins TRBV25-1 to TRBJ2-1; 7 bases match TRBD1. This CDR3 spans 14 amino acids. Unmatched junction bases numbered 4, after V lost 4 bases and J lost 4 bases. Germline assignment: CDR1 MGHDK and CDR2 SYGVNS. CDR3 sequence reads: CASSVPGGYNEQFF. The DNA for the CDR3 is TGTGCCAGCAGTGTCCCAGGGGGTTACAATGAGCAGTTCTTC. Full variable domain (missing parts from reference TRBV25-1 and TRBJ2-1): EADIYQTPRYLVIGTGKKITLECSQTMGHDKMYWYQQDPGMELHLIHYSYGVNSTEKGDLSSESTVSRIRTEHFPLTLESARPSHTSQYLCASSVPGGYNEQFFGPGTRLTVL.

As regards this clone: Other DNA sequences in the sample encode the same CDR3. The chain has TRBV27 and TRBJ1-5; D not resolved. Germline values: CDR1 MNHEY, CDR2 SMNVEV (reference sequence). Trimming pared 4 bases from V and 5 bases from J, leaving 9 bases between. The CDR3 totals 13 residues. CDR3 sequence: CASSSTRDQPQHF. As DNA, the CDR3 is TGTGCCAGCAGTTCCACCAGAGATCAGCCCCAGCATTTT.

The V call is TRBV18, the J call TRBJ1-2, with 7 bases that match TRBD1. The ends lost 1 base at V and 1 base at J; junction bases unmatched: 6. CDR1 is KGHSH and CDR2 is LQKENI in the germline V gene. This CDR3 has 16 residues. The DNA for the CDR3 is TGTGCCAGCTCACCACTCGGCCAGGGGGTTAACTATGGCTACACCTTC. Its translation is CASSPLGQGVNYGYTF.

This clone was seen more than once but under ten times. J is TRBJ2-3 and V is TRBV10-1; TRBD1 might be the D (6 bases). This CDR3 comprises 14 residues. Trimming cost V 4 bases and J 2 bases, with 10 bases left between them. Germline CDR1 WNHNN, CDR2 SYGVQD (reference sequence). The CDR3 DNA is TGCGCCAGCAGTGCGGGACAACTCACAGATACGCAGTATTTT. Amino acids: CASSAGQLTDTQYF.